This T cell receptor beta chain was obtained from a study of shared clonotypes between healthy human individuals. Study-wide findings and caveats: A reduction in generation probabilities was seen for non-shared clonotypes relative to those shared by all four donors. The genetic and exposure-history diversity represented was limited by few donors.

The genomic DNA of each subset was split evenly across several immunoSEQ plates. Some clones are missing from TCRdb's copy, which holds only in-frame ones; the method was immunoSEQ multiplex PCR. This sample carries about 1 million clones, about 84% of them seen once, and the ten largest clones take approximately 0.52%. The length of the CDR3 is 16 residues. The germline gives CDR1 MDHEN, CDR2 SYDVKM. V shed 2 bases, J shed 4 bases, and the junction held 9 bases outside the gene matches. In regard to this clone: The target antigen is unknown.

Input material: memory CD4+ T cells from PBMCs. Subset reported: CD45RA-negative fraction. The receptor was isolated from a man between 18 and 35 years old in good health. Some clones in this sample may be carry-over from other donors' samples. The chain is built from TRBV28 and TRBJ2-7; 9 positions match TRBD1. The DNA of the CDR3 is TGTGCCAGCAGTTTAATTGGGACAGGGTTGCAGTACGAGCAGTACTTC. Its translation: CASSLIGTGLQYEQYF.